A selection of T cell receptor beta chains follows, all from one sample in a study of radiotherapy plus CTLA-4 blockade in lung cancer. Profiling relied on immunoSEQ multiplex PCR, and the TCRdb table lists in-frame clones only, not all of them. The table includes tens of thousands of clones, 70% to 85% detected once. The sample here was peripheral blood, taken from a patient treated with radiotherapy plus ipilimumab. The source of these receptors is a human donor with non-small cell lung cancer who had a complete response to radiotherapy plus ipilimumab. Both conserved end residues are part of each CDR3. Fields, in order: CDR3 protein, CDR3 DNA, V gene, D gene, J gene, clone size. The D gene is left open where the match is weak. Expanded clones get a size class; other rows say once, few or many, or leave the size out.

CASRDQDRVTYNEQFF | TGTGCCAGCAGGGACCAGGACAGGGTTACCTACAATGAGCAGTTCTTC | TRBV7-9 | TRBD1 | TRBJ2-1 | .
CASSTWTGSGNTIYF | TGTGCCAGCAGCACCTGGACGGGGTCTGGAAACACCATATATTTT | TRBV11-3 | . | TRBJ1-3 | .
CAWSLGRGGYTF | TGTGCCTGGAGTCTGGGGCGGGGTGGCTACACCTTC | TRBV30 | . | TRBJ1-2 | once
CASSYQTGLAGEQFF | TGCGCCAGCAGTTATCAAACGGGACTAGCCGGTGAGCAGTTCTTC | TRBV5-1 | TRBD2 | TRBJ2-1 | .
CASSYSKETGRYGYTF | TGTGCCAGCAGTTACTCAAAAGAGACAGGGCGCTATGGCTACACCTTC | TRBV6-6 | TRBD1 | TRBJ1-2 | .
CASNLDRGVNTEAFF | TGTGCCAGCAATTTGGACAGGGGAGTTAACACTGAAGCTTTCTTT | TRBV11-2 | TRBD1 | TRBJ1-1 | .
CASGLGTDYEQYF | TGTGCCAGTGGACTGGGGACAGACTACGAGCAGTACTTC | TRBV6-5 | TRBD1 | TRBJ2-7 | .
CASSEYSGGNEKLFF | TGTGCCAGCAGTGAATATTCCGGGGGGAATGAAAAACTGTTTTTT | TRBV25-1 | . | TRBJ1-4 | .
CATRSGLNFNEQFF | TGTGCCACCCGGTCGGGGTTAAATTTCAATGAGCAGTTCTTC | TRBV6-5 | . | TRBJ2-1 | .
CASSEQGTYGYTF | TGCGCCAGCAGTGAACAGGGTACCTATGGCTACACCTTC | TRBV10-1 | . | TRBJ1-2 | .
CASSLDQFNYGYTF | TGCGCCAGCAGCTTGGATCAGTTTAACTATGGCTACACCTTC | TRBV5-1 | . | TRBJ1-2 | .
CASSQGWGLGNTIYF | TGCGCCAGCAGCCAAGGATGGGGGCTTGGAAACACCATATATTTT | TRBV4-1 | . | TRBJ1-3 | few
CASSYGGRGQTGELFF | TGTGCCAGCAGTTACGGGGGCAGGGGGCAAACCGGGGAGCTGTTTTTT | TRBV6-5 | TRBD1 | TRBJ2-2 | .
CASSSTSGGSSYEQYF | TGTGCCAGCAGCTCGACTAGCGGGGGGAGCTCCTACGAGCAGTACTTC | TRBV6-6 | TRBD2 | TRBJ2-7 | .
CASSLGGFGTEAFF | TGTGCCAGCAGCCTGGGAGGTTTTGGCACTGAAGCTTTCTTT | TRBV7-2 | . | TRBJ1-1 | .
CASSSSGQGFDMNTEAFF | TGTGCCAGCAGCTCCTCGGGACAGGGATTCGATATGAACACTGAAGCTTTCTTT | TRBV5-5 | TRBD1 | TRBJ1-1 | .
CASLRDLAGLYNEQFF | TGCGCCTCCCTGCGAGACTTAGCGGGACTCTACAATGAGCAGTTCTTC | TRBV4-1 | TRBD2 | TRBJ2-1 | .
CASSIAFRGSGANVLTF | TGTGCCAGTAGTATAGCCTTTAGGGGCTCTGGGGCCAACGTCCTGACTTTC | TRBV19 | . | TRBJ2-6 | .
CATVGNSGRRTYNEQFF | TGTGCCACAGTTGGGAATAGCGGGAGAAGGACCTACAATGAGCAGTTCTTC | TRBV19 | TRBD2 | TRBJ2-1 | .
CASKYSGPSTNTEAFF | TGCGCCAGCAAATATAGTGGGCCGTCGACGAACACTGAAGCTTTCTTT | TRBV4-1 | . | TRBJ1-1 | .
CASKGQGGGEKLFF | TGTGCCAGTAAGGGACAGGGCGGGGGTGAAAAACTGTTTTTT | TRBV19 | TRBD1 | TRBJ1-4 | .
CASSQELRYGYTF | TGTGCCAGCAGCCAAGAGCTGAGGTATGGCTACACCTTC | TRBV14 | . | TRBJ1-2 | .